The TCR beta chain under discussion was sequenced for a study of control samples from healthy donors and cancer patients. TCRdb's table, derived via immunoSEQ multiplex PCR, lists solely in-frame clones and lacks some. The sample consists of 65,000 to 100,000 clones, about nine tenths of them appearing once. Germline CDR1 is ENHRY and CDR2 is SYGVKD. J was trimmed by 8 bases and V by 11 bases; bases with no gene match: 15. The CDR3 totals 14 residues. The sample taken for sequencing was blood. This chain joins TRBV10-3 and TRBJ2-1, with 7 positions matching TRBD2. This receptor was obtained from a man in his fifties in good health. DNA of the CDR3: TGTGCCTGCGCCCCAGCGGGGCCGCCCCATGAGCAGTTCTTC. This gives the protein CACAPAGPPHEQFF.